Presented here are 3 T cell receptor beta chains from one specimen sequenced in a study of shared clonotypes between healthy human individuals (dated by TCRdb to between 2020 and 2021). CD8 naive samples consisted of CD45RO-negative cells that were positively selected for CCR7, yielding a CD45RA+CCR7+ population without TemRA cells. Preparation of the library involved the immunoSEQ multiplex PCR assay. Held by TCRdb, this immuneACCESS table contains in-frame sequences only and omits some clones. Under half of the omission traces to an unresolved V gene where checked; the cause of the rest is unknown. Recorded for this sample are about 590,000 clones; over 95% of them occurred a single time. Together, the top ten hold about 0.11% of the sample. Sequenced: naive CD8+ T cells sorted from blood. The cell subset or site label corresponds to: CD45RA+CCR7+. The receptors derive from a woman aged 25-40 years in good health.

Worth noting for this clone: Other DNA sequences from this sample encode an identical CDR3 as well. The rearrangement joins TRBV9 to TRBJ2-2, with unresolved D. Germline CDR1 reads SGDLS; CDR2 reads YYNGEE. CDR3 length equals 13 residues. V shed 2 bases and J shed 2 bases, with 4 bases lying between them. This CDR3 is CASSVDNTGELFF. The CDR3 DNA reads TGTGCCAGCAGCGTTGACAACACCGGGGAGCTGTTTTTT.

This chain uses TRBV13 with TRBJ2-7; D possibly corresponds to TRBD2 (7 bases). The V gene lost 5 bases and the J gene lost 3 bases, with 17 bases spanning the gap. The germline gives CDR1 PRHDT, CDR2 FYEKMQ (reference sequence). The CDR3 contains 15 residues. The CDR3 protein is CASSAARGAVYEQYF. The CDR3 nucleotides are TGTGCCAGCAGCGCAGCCCGGGGGGCCGTCTACGAGCAGTACTTC.

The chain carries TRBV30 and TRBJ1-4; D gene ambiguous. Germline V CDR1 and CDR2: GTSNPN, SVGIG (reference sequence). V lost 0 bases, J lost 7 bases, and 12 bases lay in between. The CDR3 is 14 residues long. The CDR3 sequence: CAWSVGVGPEKLFF. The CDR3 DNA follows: TGTGCCTGGAGTGTTGGGGTAGGGCCTGAAAAACTGTTTTTT.